These T cell receptor beta chains were read from a single sample in a study of early T cells in non-severe SARS-CoV-2 infection. Using its own MiXCR run on the 5' RACE reads, TCRdb lists one record per CDR3 protein. The sample holds around 37,000 distinct CDR3 sequences, 9% seen once. Sequences were obtained from whole blood. These receptors all stem from an adult who was a healthcare worker with PCR-confirmed SARS-CoV-2 infection or an uninfected control (not recorded which). CDR3s include the opening cysteine and the closing phenylalanine or tryptophan. Rows give clone size only sometimes, using once, few, many, or a class for an expanded clone.

cdr3_aa	v_call	j_call	clone_size
CASSSSRQAKSSYEQYF	TRBV6-5	TRBJ2-7	many
CSVEDRRRDEQYF	TRBV29-1	TRBJ2-7	.
CASSQDSVSLHF	TRBV14	TRBJ1-6	many
CASSFPGTGIYEQYF	TRBV5-6	TRBJ2-7	.
CSAAQDNYGYTF	TRBV20-1	TRBJ1-2	.
CASSDRVSGVTDTQYF	TRBV13	TRBJ2-3	many
CASSPRDTRSGANVLTF	TRBV9	TRBJ2-6	few
CASRTGATDTQYF	TRBV7-6	TRBJ2-3	many
CASTRQGGQPQHF	TRBV2	TRBJ1-5	many
CASSESPNQPQHF	TRBV6-4	TRBJ1-5	many
CATSALKALSSYNEQFF	TRBV24-1	TRBJ2-1	few
CASSLGGTAWEQYF	TRBV9	TRBJ2-7	.
CASTWGQGAYEQYF	TRBV5-4	TRBJ2-7	few
CASSPGEGQFF	TRBV18	TRBJ2-1	many
CASSRQGSQETQYF	TRBV18	TRBJ2-5	.
CASASSGGADEQFF	TRBV5-1	TRBJ2-1	few
CASSSGTSGPIETQYF	TRBV7-2	TRBJ2-5	many
CASSLNPAGSGNTIYF	TRBV7-3	TRBJ1-3	many
CSVGGLAGGPYNEQFF	TRBV29-1	TRBJ2-1	.
CASSHDSHSGNTIYF	TRBV7-9	TRBJ1-3	.
CAWSRFGRQTYEQYF	TRBV30	TRBJ2-7	.
CSATGYNEQFF	TRBV20-1	TRBJ2-1	many
CSFRGSSYNEQFF	TRBV29-1	TRBJ2-1	medium-sized
CASSLLGQASPLHF	TRBV7-2	TRBJ1-6	.
CGSSDSSGANVLTF	TRBV6-4	TRBJ2-6	.
CASSFTRDYGYTF	TRBV12-3/TRBV12-4	TRBJ1-2	many
CASSRSAGTLNYGYTF	TRBV4-2	TRBJ1-2	many
CASSPRTREAFF	TRBV7-9	TRBJ1-1	.
CASSAGWNQPQHF	TRBV6-5	TRBJ1-5	many
CATSRGGSGTEAFF	TRBV15	TRBJ1-1	many
CSVGAGEAGQPQHF	TRBV29-1	TRBJ1-5	many
CASSHEGQGGETQYF	TRBV6-2/TRBV6-3	TRBJ2-5	.
CATSDLRPSGTDTQYF	TRBV24-1	TRBJ2-3	many
CASSQDPPGRGNEKLFF	TRBV3-1	TRBJ1-4	many
CASGGLGLSTDTQYF	TRBV27	TRBJ2-3	many
CASRPVGQGRETEAFF	TRBV12-3/TRBV12-4	TRBJ1-1	few
CAWSASGTEAFF	TRBV30	TRBJ1-1	many
CASSTREGARYTIYF	TRBV12-3/TRBV12-4	TRBJ1-3	many
CASSFGGESSYEQYF	TRBV27	TRBJ2-7	.
CSVYRDGGINYGYTF	TRBV29-1	TRBJ1-2	few